These 13 T cell receptor beta chains share one sample of origin, sequenced in a study of T-cell memory formation after mild COVID-19. TCRdb re-derived calls from the 5' RACE reads in MiXCR, one entry per CDR3 protein. This table has 300,000 to 350,000 distinct CDR3 sequences, approximately 13% appearing once. The sequencing sample was made of PBMCs or a T cell subset sorted from them (not recorded which). Every receptor here comes from a man between 18 and 35 years old who had mild COVID-19 (a few samples of this study predate the infection). Cell type and time point are not known.

In this sample, this clonotype turned up many times. V gene TRBV7-9 combines with J gene TRBJ2-5; no clear D gene. V lost 0 bases to trimming and J lost 1 base, with 6 bases between them. This CDR3 has 14 residues. The germline CDR1 and CDR2 sequences are SEHNR and FQNEAQ (reference sequence). The CDR3 nucleotides are TGTGCCAGCAGCTTAGCTAGAAGCCAAGAGACCCAGTACTTC. Amino acids: CASSLARSQETQYF.

The chain recombines TRBV7-9 with TRBJ1-1, with no clear D. The ends were cut back, 5 bases at V and 0 bases at J, with 10 bases in the middle. The CDR3 runs to 14 residues. Germline CDR1 and CDR2: SEHNR and FQNEAQ (reference sequence). The CDR3 DNA reads TGTGCCAGCAGCCCAACACTAGTGAACACTGAAGCTTTCTTT. Translated: CASSPTLVNTEAFF.

The V call is TRBV7-2, the J call TRBJ1-4; 9 bases are shared with TRBD1. CDR3 size: 15 residues. Germline CDR1 SGHTA, CDR2 FQGNSA. V lost 1 base to trimming and J lost 8 bases; unmatched junction nucleotides: 5. CDR3 bases: TGTGCCAGCAGCTTAGGCGACAGGGGGGGAGAAAAACTGTTTTTT. It translates to CASSLGDRGGEKLFF.

V gene TRBV19 combines with J gene TRBJ1-1; D may be TRBD1 (5 bases). The CDR3 loop spans 15 amino acids. Between the trimmed V and J ends, which lost 2 bases and 11 bases, there was a span of 21 bases. Germline lookup yields CDR1 LNHDA and CDR2 SQIVND (reference sequence). CDR3: CASSISQGVTREAFF. CDR3 sequence (DNA): TGTGCCAGTAGTATATCCCAAGGGGTGACCCGCGAGGCTTTCTTT.

In this sample, this clonotype turned up a few times. The chain links TRBV5-4 to TRBJ2-1, with D perhaps matching TRBD1 or TRBD2 (5 bases each). CDR3 size: 15 residues. Germline V CDR1 and CDR2: SGHNT, YYREEE (reference sequence). V was shortened by 4 bases and J by 1 base, with 12 bases between the two germline ends. The CDR3 here is CASSGGTASYNEQFF. The CDR3 nucleotides read TGTGCCAGCAGCGGGGGAACCGCTTCCTACAATGAGCAGTTCTTC.

This clonotype was observed a few times. CDR3 loop: CASRKKASGYQETQYF. The CDR3 DNA reads as TGTGCCAGCAGGAAGAAGGCTAGCGGGTATCAAGAGACCCAGTACTTC. V and J are TRBV2 and TRBJ2-5; 8 bases are a match to TRBD2. There are 16 residues in the CDR3. Germline V gives CDR1 SNHLY, CDR2 FYNNEI. V lost 6 bases and J lost 2; bases outside the gene matches: 11.

The rearrangement links TRBV13 to TRBJ1-1, with unresolved D. This CDR3 contains 13 residues. Trimming pared 6 bases from V and 4 bases from J, leaving 12 bases between. CDR1 is PRHDT, CDR2 FYEKMQ, per germline (reference sequence). The CDR3 sequence: CASRISGVTEAFF. Here the CDR3 DNA reads TGTGCCAGCAGGATTTCAGGTGTCACTGAAGCTTTCTTT.

This chain uses TRBV6-5 with TRBJ2-1; no firm D call. Germline V gene data show CDR1 as MNHEY and CDR2 as SVGAGI. V was trimmed by 0 bases and J by 4 bases, leaving 13 bases between them. This CDR3 has 16 residues. CDR3 coding DNA: TGTGCCAGCAGTTACTCGGCCGGAAAAGGGTACAATGAGCAGTTCTTC. Its protein product is CASSYSAGKGYNEQFF.

This clonotype was detected a few times. The chain joins TRBV6-2 or TRBV6-3 to TRBJ1-5; D not resolved. The V gene's germline CDR1 is MNHEY and CDR2 SVGEGT. The V and J ends lost 0 bases and 5 bases respectively, with 11 bases between them. The CDR3 has 15 amino acids. CDR3 sequence (DNA): TGTGCCAGCAGTTACTCGATCCCCGGGTATCAGCCCCAGCATTTT. Translation: CASSYSIPGYQPQHF.

The chain links TRBV12-3 or TRBV12-4 to TRBJ1-2, with 7 bases aligning to TRBD1. Trimming cost V 2 bases and J 5 bases; bases outside gene matches: 14. The CDR3 contains 17 residues. The chain's CDR3 is CASSLSRVEQGGYGYTF. In nucleotides, the CDR3 is TGTGCCAGCAGTTTAAGTCGAGTGGAGCAGGGGGGATATGGCTACACCTTC.

The chain is built from TRBV2 and TRBJ1-5; D gene unclear. The CDR3 runs to 14 residues. Trimming removed 1 base at V and 2 bases at J, with 6 bases between. The germline V gene has CDR1 SNHLY and CDR2 FYNNEI. The CDR3 coding sequence is TGTGCCAGCAGTGAAGTATTTGGCAATCAGCCCCAGCATTTT. It is translated as CASSEVFGNQPQHF.

The CDR3 here is CASSPRLGQTYAFF. CDR3 in DNA: TGTGCCAGCAGCCCACGACTAGGACAGACGTATGCTTTCTTT. The chain is built from TRBV9 and TRBJ1-1; a possible D gene is TRBD1 (6 bases). The CDR3 sequence is 14 residues long. V was pared by 4 bases and J by 11 bases, with 21 bases between. Per the germline V gene, CDR1 is SGDLS and CDR2 is YYNGEE.

This clonotype has only a few counts. This sequence joins TRBV5-6 and TRBJ2-7; D unresolved. The CDR3 is made up of 13 amino acids. Trimming removed 2 bases from V and 0 bases from J, with 6 bases in between. In germline, CDR1 is SGHDT, CDR2 YYEEEE. This CDR3 reads CASSFESSYEQYV. CDR3 nucleotide sequence: TGTGCCAGCAGCTTCGAGAGCTCCTACGAGCAGTACGTC.